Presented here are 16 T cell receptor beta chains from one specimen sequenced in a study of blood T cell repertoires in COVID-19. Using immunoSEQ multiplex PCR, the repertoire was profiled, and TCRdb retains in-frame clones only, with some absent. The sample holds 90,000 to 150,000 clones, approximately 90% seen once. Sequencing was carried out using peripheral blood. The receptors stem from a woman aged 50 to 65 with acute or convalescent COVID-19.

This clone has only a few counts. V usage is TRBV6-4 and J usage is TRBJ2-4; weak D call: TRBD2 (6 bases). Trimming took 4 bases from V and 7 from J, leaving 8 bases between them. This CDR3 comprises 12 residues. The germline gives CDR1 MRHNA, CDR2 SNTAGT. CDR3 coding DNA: TGTGCCAGCAGTGGGGGAGGCAACATTCAGTACTTC. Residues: CASSGGGNIQYF.

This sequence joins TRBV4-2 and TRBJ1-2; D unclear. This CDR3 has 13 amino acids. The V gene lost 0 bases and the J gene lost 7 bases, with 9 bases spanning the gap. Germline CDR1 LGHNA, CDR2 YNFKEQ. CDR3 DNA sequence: TGTGCCAGCAGCCAAGATGCGGCGGGTGGCTACACCTTC. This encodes CASSQDAAGGYTF.

The DNA of the CDR3 is TGTGCCAGCAGCCCGGGACAGGGTAACTCCTATAATTCACCCCTCCACTTT. Protein sequence: CASSPGQGNSYNSPLHF. The genes are TRBV3-1 (or the pseudogene TRBV3-2) and TRBJ1-6; 9 bases align to TRBD1. The CDR3 has 17 amino acids. V shed 4 bases, J shed 0 bases, and the junction held 4 bases outside the gene matches. Germline assignment: CDR1 LGHDT and CDR2 YNNKEL (reference sequence).

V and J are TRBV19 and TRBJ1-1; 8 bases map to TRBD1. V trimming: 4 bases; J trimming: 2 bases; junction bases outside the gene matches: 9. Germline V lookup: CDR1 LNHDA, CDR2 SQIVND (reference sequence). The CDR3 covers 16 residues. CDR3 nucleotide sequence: TGTGCCAGTAGTACCACCCCCGGACAGGGAAACACTGAAGCTTTCTTT. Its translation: CASSTTPGQGNTEAFF.

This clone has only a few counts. In nucleotides, the CDR3 is TGTGCCAGCAGCTTACCGAATTCACCCCTCCACTTT. The encoded protein is CASSLPNSPLHF. The chain couples TRBV7-9 to TRBJ1-6; D remains ambiguous. V was trimmed by 2 bases and J by 7 bases, leaving 3 bases between them. CDR3 length equals 12 residues. Looked up from germline, CDR1 is SEHNR and CDR2 is FQNEAQ (reference sequence).

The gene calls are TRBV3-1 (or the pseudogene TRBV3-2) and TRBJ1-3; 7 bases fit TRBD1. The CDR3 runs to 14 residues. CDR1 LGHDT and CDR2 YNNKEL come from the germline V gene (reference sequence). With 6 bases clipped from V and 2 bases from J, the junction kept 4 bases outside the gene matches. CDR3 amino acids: CASRPGTAGNTIYF. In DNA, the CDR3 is TGTGCCAGCAGGCCCGGGACAGCTGGAAACACCATATATTTT.

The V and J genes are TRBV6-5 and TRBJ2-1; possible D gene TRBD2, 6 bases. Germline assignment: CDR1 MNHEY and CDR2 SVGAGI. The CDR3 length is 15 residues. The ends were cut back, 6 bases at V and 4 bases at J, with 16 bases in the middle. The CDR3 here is CASSPDWGVYNEQFF. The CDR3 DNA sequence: TGTGCCAGCAGCCCGGACTGGGGGGTTTACAATGAGCAGTTCTTC.

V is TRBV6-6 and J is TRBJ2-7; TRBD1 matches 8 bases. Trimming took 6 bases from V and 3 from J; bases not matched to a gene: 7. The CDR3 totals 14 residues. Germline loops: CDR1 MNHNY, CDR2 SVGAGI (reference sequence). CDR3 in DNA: TGTGCCAGCAGAGGACAGGGTATTAACTACGAGCAGTACTTC. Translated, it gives CASRGQGINYEQYF.

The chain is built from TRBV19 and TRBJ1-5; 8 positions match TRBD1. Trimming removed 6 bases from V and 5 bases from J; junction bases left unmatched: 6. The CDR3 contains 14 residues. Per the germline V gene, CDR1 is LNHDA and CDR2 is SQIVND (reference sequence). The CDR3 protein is CASSGQGGDQPQHF. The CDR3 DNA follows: TGTGCCAGTAGCGGACAGGGAGGTGATCAGCCCCAGCATTTT.

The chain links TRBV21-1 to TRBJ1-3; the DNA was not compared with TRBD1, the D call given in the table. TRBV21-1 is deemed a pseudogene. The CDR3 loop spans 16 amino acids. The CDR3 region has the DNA TGTGCCAGCAGCAAAGCGCACGGCAGGGGTAGAAACACCATATATTTT. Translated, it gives CASSKAHGRGRNTIYF.

DNA of the CDR3: TGTGCCAGCAGTTACGGGGACTCCCGACCCGATGGCTACACCTTC. It specifies CASSYGDSRPDGYTF. This rearrangement joins TRBV6-5 to TRBJ1-2; a possible D gene is TRBD1 (5 bases). Germline V gives CDR1 MNHEY, CDR2 SVGAGI. The CDR3 covers 15 residues. V was cut by 2 bases and J by 6 bases, with 16 bases left in between.

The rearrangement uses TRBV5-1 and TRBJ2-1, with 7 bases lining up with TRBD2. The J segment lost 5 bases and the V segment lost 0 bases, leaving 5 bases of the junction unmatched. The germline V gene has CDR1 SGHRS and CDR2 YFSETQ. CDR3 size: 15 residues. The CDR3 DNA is TGCGCCAGCAGCTTGGCCCTAGCGGTTAACAATGAGCAGTTCTTC. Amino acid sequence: CASSLALAVNNEQFF.

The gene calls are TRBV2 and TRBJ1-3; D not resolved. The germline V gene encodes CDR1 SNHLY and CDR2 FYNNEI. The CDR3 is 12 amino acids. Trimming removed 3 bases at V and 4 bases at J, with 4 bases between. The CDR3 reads CASSDQGNTIYF. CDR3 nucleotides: TGTGCCAGCAGTGATCAGGGAAACACCATATATTTT. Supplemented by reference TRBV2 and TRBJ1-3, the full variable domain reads EPEVTQTPSHQVTQMGQEVILRCVPISNHLYFYWYRQILGQKVEFLVSFYNNEISEKSEIFDDQFSVERPDGSNFTLKIRSTKLEDSAMYFCASSDQGNTIYFGEGSWLTVV.

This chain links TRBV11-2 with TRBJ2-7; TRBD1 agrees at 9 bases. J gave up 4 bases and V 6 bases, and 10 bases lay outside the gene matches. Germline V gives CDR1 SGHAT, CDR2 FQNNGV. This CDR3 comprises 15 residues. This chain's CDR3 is CASSTSGTGSYEQYF. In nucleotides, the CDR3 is TGTGCCAGCAGTACCTCCGGGACAGGGAGTTACGAGCAGTACTTC.

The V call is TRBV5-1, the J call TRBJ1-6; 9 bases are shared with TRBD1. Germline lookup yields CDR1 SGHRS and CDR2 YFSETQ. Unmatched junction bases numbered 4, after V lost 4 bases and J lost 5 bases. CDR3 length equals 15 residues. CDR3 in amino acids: CASSRGQGDNSPLHF. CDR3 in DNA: TGCGCCAGCAGCCGGGGACAGGGCGATAATTCACCCCTCCACTTT.

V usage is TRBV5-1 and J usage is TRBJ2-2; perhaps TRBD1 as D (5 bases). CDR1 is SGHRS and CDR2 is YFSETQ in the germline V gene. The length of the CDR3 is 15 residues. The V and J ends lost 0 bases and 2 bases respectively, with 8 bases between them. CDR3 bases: TGCGCCAGCAGCTTGGGACAGTCTAACACCGGGGAGCTGTTTTTT. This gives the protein CASSLGQSNTGELFF. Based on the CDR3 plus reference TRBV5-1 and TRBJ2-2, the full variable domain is KAGVTQTPRYLIKTRGQQVTLSCSPISGHRSVSWYQQTPGQGLQFLFEYFSETQRNKGNFPGRFSGRQFSNSRSEMNVSTLELGDSALYLCASSLGQSNTGELFFGEGSRLTVL.